These 8 T cell receptor beta chains originate from one sample sequenced in a study of T cells in pancreatic ductal adenocarcinoma. The repertoire was sequenced with immunoSEQ multiplex PCR; TCRdb's copy has only in-frame clones and lacks some. The sample carries 97,000 or so clones, roughly 95% recorded once. The selected patients with pancreatic ductal adenocarcinoma had surgery but no neoadjuvant therapy. Input material: PBMCs. The receptors come from a human donor with pancreatic ductal adenocarcinoma.

The chain links TRBV4-2 to TRBJ2-3; TRBD1 agrees at 8 bases. The V gene's germline CDR1 is LGHNA and CDR2 YNFKEQ. J was trimmed by 2 bases and V by 3 bases; bases with no gene match: 10. This CDR3 spans 17 amino acids. The CDR3 sequence: CASSQESGGYITDTQYF. The CDR3 region has the DNA TGTGCCAGCAGCCAGGAATCAGGGGGCTATATCACAGATACGCAGTATTTT.

CDR3 residues: CASSARDSANYGYTF. CDR3 nucleotide sequence: TGTGCCAGCAGCGCCCGGGACAGCGCTAACTATGGCTACACCTTC. The gene calls are TRBV2 and TRBJ1-2; 7 nucleotides match TRBD1. Trimming took 6 bases from V and 0 from J; bases not matched to a gene: 7. CDR1 is SNHLY, CDR2 FYNNEI, per germline. The CDR3 length is 15 residues.

The chain carries TRBV5-1 and TRBJ2-5; the D gene is possibly TRBD2 (6 bases). This CDR3 has 13 residues. The germline V and J ends were trimmed by 3 bases and 3 bases, with 9 bases remaining between them. The germline V gene encodes CDR1 SGHRS and CDR2 YFSETQ. The CDR3 coding sequence is TGCGCCAGCAGCTCGGGGGACGAAGAGACCCAGTACTTC. Its protein product is CASSSGDEETQYF.

This chain links TRBV19 with TRBJ1-2; D gene uncertain. Trimming pared 5 bases from V and 4 bases from J, leaving 11 bases between. Germline CDR1 LNHDA, CDR2 SQIVND (reference sequence). The CDR3 totals 13 residues. The CDR3: CASSRDTLYGYTF. The CDR3 coding sequence is TGTGCCAGTAGTCGAGACACGCTCTATGGCTACACCTTC.

The gene calls are TRBV2 and TRBJ1-4; D ambiguous. The V and J ends lost 7 bases and 8 bases respectively, with 17 bases between them. The CDR3 spans 14 residues. Germline CDR1 reads SNHLY; CDR2 reads FYNNEI. This CDR3 reads CASTPGTVIEKLFF. CDR3 coding DNA: TGTGCCAGCACCCCAGGTACAGTGATAGAAAAACTGTTTTTT.

The chain links TRBV2 to TRBJ2-3; 8 bases are shared with TRBD2. The CDR3 sequence is 15 residues long. Germline V gene sequence: CDR1 SNHLY, CDR2 FYNNEI. The V gene end was trimmed by 4 bases and the J gene end by 4 bases; junction bases not matched to a gene: 7. Here the CDR3 reads CASSGSSGRADTQYF. CDR3 coding DNA: TGTGCCAGCAGTGGTTCCAGCGGGAGAGCAGATACGCAGTATTTT. Combining the CDR3 with reference TRBV2 and TRBJ2-3 gives the whole variable domain EPEVTQTPSHQVTQMGQEVILRCVPISNHLYFYWYRQILGQKVEFLVSFYNNEISEKSEIFDDQFSVERPDGSNFTLKIRSTKLEDSAMYFCASSGSSGRADTQYFGPGTRLTVL.

The chain recombines TRBV30 with TRBJ1-2, with D unclear. Germline V gene sequence: CDR1 GTSNPN, CDR2 SVGIG (reference sequence). V shed 2 bases and J shed 2 bases, with 6 bases lying between them. The CDR3 loop spans 12 amino acids. CDR3 in amino acids: CAWSRTNYGYTF. In DNA form, the CDR3 reads TGTGCCTGGAGTAGAACAAACTATGGCTACACCTTC.

The chain employs TRBV5-1 and TRBJ2-5; 7 nucleotides line up with TRBD1. CDR3 size: 14 residues. V dropped 9 bases and J dropped 1; count of bases not matched to a gene: 9. Per the germline V gene, CDR1 is SGHRS and CDR2 is YFSETQ. The CDR3 protein is CATKEGGAQETQYF. The CDR3 DNA reads as TGCGCCACTAAAGAAGGGGGCGCCCAAGAGACCCAGTACTTC.